Each of the 2 T cell receptor beta chains below was sequenced from the same sample in a study of PD-L1 blockade in urothelial cancer. Method: immunoSEQ multiplex PCR; TCRdb's copy keeps in-frame clones and lacks some. The sample has 30,000 to 40,000 clones; about 89% are singletons. The time point denotes: pretreatment peripheral blood. Here the sequenced sample was PBMCs, taken around atezolizumab (anti-PD-L1) treatment. All receptors come from a woman aged 55 to 70 with urothelial cancer.

The genes are TRBV5-1 and TRBJ2-2; possibly TRBD2 for D (5 bases). This CDR3 has 16 amino acids. Trimming cost V 2 bases and J 2 bases, with 13 bases left between them. Germline loops: CDR1 SGHRS, CDR2 YFSETQ. This CDR3 reads CASSLSPGKNTGELFF. In nucleotides, the CDR3 is TGCGCCAGCAGCTTATCTCCCGGGAAAAACACCGGGGAGCTGTTTTTT.

The rearrangement joins TRBV29-1 to TRBJ2-7; D perhaps matches TRBD2 (7 bases). V lost 4 bases to trimming and J lost 5 bases, with 15 bases between them. The CDR3 contains 13 residues. The V gene's germline CDR1 is SQVTM and CDR2 ANQGSEA. This chain's CDR3 is CSVAFAGAHEQYF. The CDR3 DNA follows: TGCAGCGTTGCTTTCGCGGGGGCCCACGAGCAGTACTTC.